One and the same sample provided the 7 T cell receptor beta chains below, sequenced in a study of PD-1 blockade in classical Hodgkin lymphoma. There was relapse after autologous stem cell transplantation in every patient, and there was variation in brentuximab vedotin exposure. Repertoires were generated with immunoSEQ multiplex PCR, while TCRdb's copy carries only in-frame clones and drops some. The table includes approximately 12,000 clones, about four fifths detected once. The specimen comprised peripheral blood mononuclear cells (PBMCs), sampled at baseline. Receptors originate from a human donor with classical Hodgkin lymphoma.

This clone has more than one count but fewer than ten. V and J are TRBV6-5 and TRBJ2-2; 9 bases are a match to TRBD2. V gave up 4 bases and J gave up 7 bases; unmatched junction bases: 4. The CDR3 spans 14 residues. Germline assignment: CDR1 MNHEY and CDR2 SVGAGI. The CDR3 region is CASSFSSGNGELFF. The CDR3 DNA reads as TGTGCCAGCAGTTTCTCTAGCGGGAACGGGGAGCTGTTTTTT.

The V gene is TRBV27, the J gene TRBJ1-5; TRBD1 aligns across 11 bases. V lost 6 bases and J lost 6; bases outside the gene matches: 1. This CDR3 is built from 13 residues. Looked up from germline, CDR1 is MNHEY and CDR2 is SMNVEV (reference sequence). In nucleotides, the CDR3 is TGTGCCAGCAGCGGGACAGGGGGTCAGCCCCAGCATTTT. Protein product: CASSGTGGQPQHF.

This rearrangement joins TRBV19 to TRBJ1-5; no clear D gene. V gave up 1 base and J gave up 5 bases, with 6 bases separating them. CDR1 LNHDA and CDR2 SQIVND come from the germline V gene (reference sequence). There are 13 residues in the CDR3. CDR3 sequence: CASSIAADQPQHF. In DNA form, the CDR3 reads TGTGCCAGTAGTATAGCGGCCGATCAGCCCCAGCATTTT.

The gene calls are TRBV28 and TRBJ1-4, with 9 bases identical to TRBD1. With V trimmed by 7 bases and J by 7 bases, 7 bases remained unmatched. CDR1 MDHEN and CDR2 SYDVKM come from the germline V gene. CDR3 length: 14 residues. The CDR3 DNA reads TGTGCCAGCATAAACAGGGGGCTGGCTGAAAAACTGTTTTTT. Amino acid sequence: CASINRGLAEKLFF.

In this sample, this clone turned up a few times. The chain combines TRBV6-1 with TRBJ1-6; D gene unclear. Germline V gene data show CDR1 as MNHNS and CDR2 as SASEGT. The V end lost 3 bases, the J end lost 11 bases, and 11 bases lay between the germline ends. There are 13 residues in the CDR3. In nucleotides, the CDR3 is TGTGCCAGCAGTGAGGAGGGAGGGCCACCCCTCCACTTT. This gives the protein CASSEEGGPPLHF.

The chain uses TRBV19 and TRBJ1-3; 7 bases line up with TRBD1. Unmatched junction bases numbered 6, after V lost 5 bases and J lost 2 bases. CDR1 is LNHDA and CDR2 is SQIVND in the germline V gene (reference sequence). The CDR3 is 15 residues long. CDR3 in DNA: TGTGCCAGTAGTCCCATCGGGACAGCTGGAAACACCATATATTTT. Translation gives CASSPIGTAGNTIYF. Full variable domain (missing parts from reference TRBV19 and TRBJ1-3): DGGITQSPKYLFRKEGQNVTLSCEQNLNHDAMYWYRQDPGQGLRLIYYSQIVNDFQKGDIAEGYSVSREKKESFPLTVTSAQKNPTAFYLCASSPIGTAGNTIYFGEGSWLTVV.

CDR3 protein: CASSLLQGRFGYTF. CDR3 nucleotide sequence: TGTGCCAGCAGCTTGCTGCAGGGCCGGTTTGGCTACACCTTC. The chain employs TRBV5-4 and TRBJ1-2, with TRBD1 as a possible D gene (5 bases). The CDR3 runs 14 residues. Trimming cost V 1 base and J 7 bases, with 14 bases left between them. Per the germline V gene, CDR1 is SGHNT and CDR2 is YYREEE (reference sequence).